This T cell receptor beta chain was sequenced during a study of T cell repertoires in cytomegalovirus infection. Looking at the study overall: Epitope selection comprised recently identified HLA-C-restricted CMV epitopes and well-studied HLA-B-restricted CMV epitopes. Based on public TCR beta signatures, there were indications of CMV infection and of a matching HLA type. Notes on the study in general: Cumulative frequency of public TCR beta families picked out carriers of CMV plus the relevant HLA. HLA-C-restricted CMV clonotypes gave the most frequent clonotype in two of eight donors.

TCRdb re-derived calls from the reads in MiXCR, one entry per CDR3 protein. The sample has 300,000 to 400,000 distinct CDR3 sequences; roughly 29% are singletons. About this clonotype: Antigen specificity is unknown.

The CDR3 has 18 amino acids. Germline V gene data show CDR1 as ENHRY and CDR2 as SYGVKD. V shed 4 bases, J shed 9 bases, and the junction held 18 bases outside the gene matches. The sequences come from cultured PBMCs, collected from culture after CMV antigen stimulation. The chain combines TRBV10-3 with TRBJ2-1, with 10 bases identical to TRBD2. The TCR comes from a human donor in good health (CMV status not recorded). Some clones in this sample may be carry-over from other donors' samples. CDR3 protein: CAISVRGTSARMIGEQFF. For the CDR3, the DNA is TGTGCCATCAGTGTCCGAGGGACTAGCGCAAGGATGATCGGTGAGCAGTTCTTC.